The 29 T cell receptor beta chains below come from one sample, sequenced in a study of T-cell memory formation after mild COVID-19. TCRdb fed the 5' RACE reads into MiXCR, producing one record per CDR3 protein. Here the sample spans approximately 340,000 distinct CDR3 sequences, roughly 15% being singletons. The sequencing sample was made of PBMCs or a T cell subset sorted from them (not recorded which). The receptor set was obtained from a man between 18 and 35 years old who had mild COVID-19 (a few samples of this study predate the infection). Cell type and time point are not known.

This clonotype has only a few counts. The J gene is TRBJ2-7, the V gene TRBV18, with 7 bases matching TRBD1. With V trimmed by 2 bases and J by 6 bases, 4 bases remained unmatched. The CDR3 runs to 13 residues. The germline V gene encodes CDR1 KGHSH and CDR2 LQKENI. The CDR3: CASSPTTGLEQYV. The CDR3, as DNA: TGTGCCAGCTCACCAACGACAGGGCTCGAGCAGTACGTC.

A few counts support this clonotype. The V and J genes are TRBV2 and TRBJ1-2, with 8 bases matching TRBD1. This CDR3 contains 12 residues. The germline CDR1 and CDR2 sequences are SNHLY and FYNNEI. J was trimmed by 8 bases and V by 8 bases; bases with no gene match: 7. CDR3: CASGETGEGYTF. CDR3 DNA sequence: TGTGCCAGCGGGGAGACAGGGGAAGGCTACACCTTC.

The CDR3 DNA reads TGTGCCAGCAGTTTTGGACAAAGGGGTGAAAAACTGTTTTTT. This codes for CASSFGQRGEKLFF. The chain has TRBV28 and TRBJ1-4, with TRBD1 as a possible D gene (5 bases). Germline assignment: CDR1 MDHEN and CDR2 SYDVKM. V was pared by 3 bases and J by 7 bases, with 12 bases between. The CDR3 runs 14 residues. Full variable domain (outside the CDR3, taken from reference TRBV28 and TRBJ1-4): DVKVTQSSRYLVKRTGEKVFLECVQDMDHENMFWYRQDPGLGLRLIYFSYDVKMKEKGDIPEGYSVSREKKERFSLILESASTNQTSMYLCASSFGQRGEKLFFGSGTQLSVL.

This clonotype has only a few counts. The chain carries TRBV6-2 or TRBV6-3 and TRBJ1-5; D not certain. CDR1 and CDR2 (germline): MNHEY, SVGEGT. The CDR3 contains 15 residues. V lost 0 bases to trimming and J lost 1 base, with 7 bases between them. CDR3 region: CASSYSVDSNQPQHF. The CDR3 coding sequence is TGTGCCAGCAGTTACTCAGTGGACAGCAATCAGCCCCAGCATTTT.

V is TRBV9 and J is TRBJ2-3, with a weak D call TRBD1 (5 bases). The CDR3 runs to 14 residues. The germline V gene has CDR1 SGDLS and CDR2 YYNGEE. V was trimmed by 4 bases and J by 6 bases, leaving 15 bases between them. CDR3 amino acids: CASSNLRGWDTQYF. DNA of the CDR3: TGTGCCAGCAGCAATCTTAGGGGCTGGGATACGCAGTATTTT.

The chain carries TRBV7-6 and TRBJ1-4, with 9 bases that match TRBD1. The length of the CDR3 is 15 residues. CDR1 SGHVS and CDR2 FNYEAQ come from the germline V gene. V lost 5 bases, J lost 7 bases, and 8 bases stayed unmatched. The CDR3 loop reads CASSVMATGGEKLFF. The CDR3 DNA follows: TGTGCCAGCAGCGTAATGGCGACAGGGGGTGAAAAACTGTTTTTT.

This chain links TRBV2 with TRBJ2-6; D remains unclear. Trimming cost V 6 bases and J 3 bases, with 6 bases left between them. Germline loops: CDR1 SNHLY, CDR2 FYNNEI. This CDR3 contains 13 residues. CDR3 nucleotides: TGTGCCAGCAGGAATCTTGGGGCCAACGTCCTGACTTTC. It translates to CASRNLGANVLTF.

The chain recombines TRBV28 with TRBJ2-7; D is unclear. V lost 6 bases and J 0 bases, leaving 6 bases between the germline ends. CDR3 size: 12 residues. Germline lookup yields CDR1 MDHEN and CDR2 SYDVKM. This CDR3 reads CASSESSYEQYV. Written as DNA, the CDR3 is TGTGCCAGCAGCGAAAGCTCCTACGAGCAGTACGTC.

This clonotype showed up many times. The CDR3 coding sequence is TGTGCCAGCAGCTTGGGGACAGGGATGTACGAGCAGTACTTC. It translates to CASSLGTGMYEQYF. V and J are TRBV5-6 and TRBJ2-7; 8 bases align to TRBD1. Losses at the gene ends were 0 bases for V and 4 bases for J; bases not matched to a gene: 3. The CDR3 covers 14 residues. CDR1 is SGHDT and CDR2 is YYEEEE in the germline V gene.

V gene TRBV7-8 combines with J gene TRBJ1-1, with no clear D. Trimming stripped 7 bases from V and 1 base from J, with 22 bases between. CDR1 and CDR2 (germline): SGHVS, FQNEAQ. The CDR3 spans 17 residues. The CDR3 sequence is CASTRRLVQQSNTEAFF. The CDR3, as DNA: TGTGCCAGCACCCGACGACTCGTACAGCAATCGAACACTGAAGCTTTCTTT.

This clonotype appeared a few times. The rearrangement uses TRBV29-1 and TRBJ2-2; 10 positions match TRBD2. Germline CDR1 SQVTM, CDR2 ANQGSEA. V lost 6 bases to trimming and J lost 1 base; unmatched junction nucleotides: 5. The CDR3 totals 15 residues. CDR3 loop: CSVLTSGENTGELFF. In DNA, the CDR3 is TGCAGCGTCCTAACTAGCGGGGAGAACACCGGGGAGCTGTTTTTT.

This clonotype was seen a few times. This chain joins TRBV6-5 and TRBJ2-7; D is uncertain. Trimming removed 8 bases at V and 6 bases at J, with 11 bases between. Germline CDR1 MNHEY, CDR2 SVGAGI. The CDR3 has 11 residues. The CDR3 DNA sequence: TGTGCCAGCGGCCTCGGTGTCGAGCAGTACGTC. This gives the protein CASGLGVEQYV.

The chain carries TRBV6-6 and TRBJ2-1; 10 positions match TRBD1. Per germline, CDR1 MNHNY and CDR2 SVGAGI (reference sequence). The CDR3 has 16 amino acids. The J segment lost 4 bases and the V segment lost 6 bases, leaving 9 bases of the junction unmatched. The CDR3 DNA sequence: TGTGCCAGCAGACCGAGACAGGGGGCTATTTACAATGAGCAGTTCTTC. Encoded protein: CASRPRQGAIYNEQFF.

This clonotype was observed a handful of times. The chain employs TRBV29-1 and TRBJ2-5; 8 bases match TRBD2. Germline V gene sequence: CDR1 SQVTM, CDR2 ANQGSEA. This CDR3 comprises 12 residues. Trimming took 3 bases from V and 7 from J; bases not matched to a gene: 4. CDR3 sequence: CSVDGGVGTQYF. In DNA form, the CDR3 reads TGCAGCGTTGACGGGGGGGTAGGGACCCAGTACTTC.

The V gene is TRBV7-2, the J gene TRBJ2-3, with D perhaps given as TRBD1 or TRBD2 (5 bases each). V was cut by 7 bases and J by 7 bases, with 24 bases left in between. The CDR3 consists of 16 residues. Per the germline V gene, CDR1 is SGHTA and CDR2 is FQGNSA. As DNA, the CDR3 is TGTGCCAGCATCGGGACGACATCATTTGCCGTGAATACGCAGTATTTT. This sequence encodes CASIGTTSFAVNTQYF.

This clonotype was counted a few times. The chain recombines TRBV29-1 with TRBJ2-1, with D unresolved. The CDR3 is 13 amino acids. V lost 5 bases, J lost 4 bases, and 12 bases lay in between. Looked up from germline, CDR1 is SQVTM and CDR2 is ANQGSEA. The CDR3 region is CSVPGERYNEQFF. CDR3 bases: TGCAGCGTTCCCGGAGAGAGGTACAATGAGCAGTTCTTC.

V is TRBV5-1 and J is TRBJ2-7; 8 bases agree with TRBD2. From germline, CDR1 is SGHRS and CDR2 YFSETQ. Losses at the gene ends were 4 bases for V and 0 bases for J; bases not matched to a gene: 9. CDR3 length equals 16 residues. This CDR3 reads CASSRQAAGASYEQYF. CDR3 coding DNA: TGCGCCAGCAGCCGGCAGGCAGCGGGGGCCTCCTACGAGCAGTACTTC.

The chain joins TRBV29-1 to TRBJ1-2; D unclear. This CDR3 is 11 amino acids long. Germline V gives CDR1 SQVTM, CDR2 ANQGSEA. V lost 8 bases, J lost 5 bases, and 12 bases lay in between. The chain's CDR3 is CSLGGDYGYTF. DNA for the CDR3: TGCAGCCTCGGCGGGGATTATGGCTACACCTTC.

The rearrangement links TRBV6-2 or TRBV6-3 to TRBJ2-2; D unresolved. This CDR3 region has 13 residues. Germline CDR1 and CDR2: MNHEY and SVGEGT. The V and J ends lost 8 bases and 7 bases respectively, with 14 bases between them. The CDR3 DNA is TGTGCCAGCTCTGGCATTTCGGGCGGGGAGCTGTTTTTT. It is translated as CASSGISGGELFF.

This clonotype was found many times. The V call is TRBV5-1, the J call TRBJ2-3; 9 bases line up with TRBD2. The CDR3 loop spans 16 amino acids. V shed 0 bases and J 2 bases; nucleotides not matched to a gene: 4. CDR1 is SGHRS, CDR2 YFSETQ, per germline. The CDR3 sequence is CASSLGAGGDTDTQYF. DNA of the CDR3: TGCGCCAGCAGCTTGGGTGCGGGGGGGGACACAGATACGCAGTATTTT.

V and J are TRBV4-1 and TRBJ1-3; D uncertain. Trimming cost V 4 bases and J 4 bases, with 5 bases left between them. CDR3 length: 12 amino acids. Germline CDR1 MGHRA, CDR2 YSYEKL. The CDR3 protein is CASSRTGNTIYF. The CDR3 DNA follows: TGCGCCAGCAGCCGAACGGGAAACACCATATATTTT.

Many counts were recorded for this clonotype. V is TRBV20-1 and J is TRBJ2-1; 10 bases line up with TRBD1. V lost 5 bases to trimming and J lost 9 bases; unmatched junction nucleotides: 7. The CDR3 is 13 amino acids. In germline, CDR1 is DFQATT, CDR2 SNEGSKA (reference sequence). The CDR3 reads CSAYDRGLGEQFF. The DNA of the CDR3 is TGCAGTGCTTACGACAGGGGGCTCGGTGAGCAGTTCTTC.

To note about this clonotype: The CDR3 end shows no conserved phenylalanine or tryptophan, and so a read error is likely. Because the CDR3's place on the DNA is in doubt, the DNA is left out and the CDR3 is given as listed by TCRdb. The J gene is TRBJ1-6, the V gene TRBV11-2; TRBD1 is the table's D call and was not checked against the DNA. Counting both end residues, the CDR3 totals 13 amino acids. The germline V gene encodes CDR1 SGHAT and CDR2 FQNNGV. The CDR3 sequence: CASSPGPSVRSPV.

The V and J genes are TRBV11-2 and TRBJ1-2; 8 nucleotides match TRBD1. The V and J ends lost 8 bases and 5 bases, in that order; junction bases with no gene match: 4. Germline V gene data show CDR1 as SGHAT and CDR2 as FQNNGV. The CDR3 runs to 12 residues. The chain's CDR3 is CASETGGYGYTF. The CDR3 coding sequence is TGTGCCAGCGAAACAGGGGGTTATGGCTACACCTTC.

This clonotype was counted many times. The genes are TRBV7-2 and TRBJ1-1; D uncertain. CDR1 and CDR2 from the germline V gene are SGHTA and FQGNSA. The CDR3 loop spans 13 amino acids. Trimming cost V 5 bases and J 7 bases, with 14 bases left between them. The CDR3 DNA follows: TGTGCCAGCAGCAGTACGCCCGGGGTTGAAGCTTTCTTT. It is translated as CASSSTPGVEAFF.

This clonotype was observed a handful of times. This chain joins TRBV5-5 and TRBJ2-3; no definite D call. The V end was cut by 0 bases, the J end by 0 bases, with 8 bases between. The germline V gene encodes CDR1 SGHKS and CDR2 YYEKEE (reference sequence). The CDR3 sequence is 15 residues long. This CDR3 is CASSLGVTSTDTQYF. DNA of the CDR3: TGTGCCAGCAGCTTGGGGGTAACTAGCACAGATACGCAGTATTTT.

A few counts support this clonotype. The J gene is TRBJ2-5, the V gene TRBV12-3 or TRBV12-4; 9 bases fit TRBD1. Trimming cost V 2 bases and J 5 bases; bases outside gene matches: 3. The CDR3 is made up of 14 amino acids. This CDR3 reads CASSLRQGDETQYF. Written as DNA, the CDR3 is TGTGCCAGCAGTTTACGACAGGGGGACGAGACCCAGTACTTC.

The V call is TRBV6-2 or TRBV6-3, the J call TRBJ1-5, with D possibly TRBD1 on 5 matching bases. V dropped 7 bases and J dropped 4 bases, with 11 bases sitting between them. This CDR3 region has 13 residues. Per germline, CDR1 MNHEY and CDR2 SVGEGT. DNA of the CDR3: TGTGCCAGCACCCACGGGGGGAATCAGCCCCAGCATTTT. As protein: CASTHGGNQPQHF.

This chain uses TRBV5-1 with TRBJ2-3; D gene unclear. The CDR3 length is 15 residues. Trimming left V 1 base short and J 5 bases short, with 14 bases between. Germline V CDR1 and CDR2: SGHRS, YFSETQ. CDR3 sequence: CASSLWAALGDTQYF. Written as DNA, the CDR3 is TGCGCCAGCAGCTTGTGGGCAGCGCTGGGAGATACGCAGTATTTT.